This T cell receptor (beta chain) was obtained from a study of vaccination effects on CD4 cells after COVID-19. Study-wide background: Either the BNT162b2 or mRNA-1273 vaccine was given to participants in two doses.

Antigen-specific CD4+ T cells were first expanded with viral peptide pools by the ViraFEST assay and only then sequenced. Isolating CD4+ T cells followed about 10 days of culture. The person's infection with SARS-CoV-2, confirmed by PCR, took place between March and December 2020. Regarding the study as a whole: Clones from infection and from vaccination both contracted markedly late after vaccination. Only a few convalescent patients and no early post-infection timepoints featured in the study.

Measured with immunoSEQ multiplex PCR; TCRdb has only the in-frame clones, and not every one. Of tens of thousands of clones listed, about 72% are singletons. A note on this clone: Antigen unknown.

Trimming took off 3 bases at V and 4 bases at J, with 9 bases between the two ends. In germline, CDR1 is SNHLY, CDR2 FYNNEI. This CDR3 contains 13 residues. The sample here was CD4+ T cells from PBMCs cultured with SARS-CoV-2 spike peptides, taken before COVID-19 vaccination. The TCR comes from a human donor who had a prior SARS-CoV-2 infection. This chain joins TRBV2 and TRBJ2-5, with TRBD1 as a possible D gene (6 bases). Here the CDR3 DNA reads TGTGCCAGCAGTGAGGGCAGGGGAGAGACCCAGTACTTC. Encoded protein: CASSEGRGETQYF.